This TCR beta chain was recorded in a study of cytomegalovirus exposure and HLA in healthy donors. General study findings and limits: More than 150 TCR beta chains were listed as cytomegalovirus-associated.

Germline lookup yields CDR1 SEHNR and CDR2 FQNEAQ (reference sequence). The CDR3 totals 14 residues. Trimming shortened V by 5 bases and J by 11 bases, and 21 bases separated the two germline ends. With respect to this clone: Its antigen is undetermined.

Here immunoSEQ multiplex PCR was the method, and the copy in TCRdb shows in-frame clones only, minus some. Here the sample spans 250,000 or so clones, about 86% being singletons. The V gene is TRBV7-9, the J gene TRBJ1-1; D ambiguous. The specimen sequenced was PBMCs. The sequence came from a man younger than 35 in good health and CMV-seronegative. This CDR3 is CASSPEYTARGAFF. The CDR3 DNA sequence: TGTGCCAGCAGCCCCGAGTACACGGCCCGAGGGGCTTTCTTT.